The 18 T cell receptor beta chains reported below all come from one sample, sequenced in a study of early T cells in non-severe SARS-CoV-2 infection. MiXCR was run by TCRdb on the 5' RACE reads, yielding one entry per CDR3 protein. In the table there are 55,000 to 80,000 distinct CDR3 sequences, around an eighth of which are singletons. The material sequenced was whole blood, taken at baseline. These TCRs come from an adult who was a healthcare worker with PCR-confirmed SARS-CoV-2 infection or an uninfected control (not recorded which).

The chain links TRBV5-1 to TRBJ2-1; TRBD1 aligns across 8 bases. J lost 2 bases, V lost 4 bases, and 2 bases had no gene match. Germline V gene data show CDR1 as SGHRS and CDR2 as YFSETQ. This CDR3 contains 14 residues. The CDR3 nucleotides are TGCGCCAGCAGCCGGGACAGGACCTACAATGAGCAGTTCTTC. Translation: CASSRDRTYNEQFF.

This clonotype was counted once. The CDR3 DNA follows: TGTGCCAGCAGCTTATTTGGCGGGATTGACATTCAGTACTTC. Translating gives CASSLFGGIDIQYF. V is TRBV7-2 and J is TRBJ2-4; D possibly corresponds to TRBD2 (6 bases). V was trimmed by 2 bases and J by 8 bases, leaving 13 bases between them. Germline V CDR1 and CDR2: SGHTA, FQGNSA. The CDR3 covers 14 residues. Combining the CDR3 with reference TRBV7-2 and TRBJ2-4 gives the whole variable domain GAGVSQSPSNKVTEKGKDVELRCDPISGHTALYWYRQSLGQGLEFLIYFQGNSAPDKSGLPSDRFSAERTGGSVSTLTIQRTQQEDSAVYLCASSLFGGIDIQYFGAGTRLSVL.

The chain is built from TRBV19 and TRBJ1-5; D ambiguous. The CDR3 has 12 residues. CDR1 and CDR2 from the germline V gene are LNHDA and SQIVND (reference sequence). Trimming took off 6 bases at V and 9 bases at J, with 12 bases between the two ends. CDR3 sequence reads: CASSPDPGPQHF. CDR3 DNA sequence: TGTGCCAGTAGCCCAGACCCTGGGCCCCAGCATTTT.

This clonotype has a count of ten or more. The rearrangement joins TRBV19 to TRBJ1-2; TRBD1 is a possible D gene (6 bases). The CDR3 spans 13 residues. The V end was cut by 4 bases, the J end by 5 bases, with 11 bases between. Germline V gene lookup returns CDR1 LNHDA and CDR2 SQIVND (reference sequence). In DNA, the CDR3 is TGTGCCAGTAGTACTTACAGGGAATATGGCTACACCTTC. It specifies CASSTYREYGYTF.

This clonotype has ten or more counts. V usage is TRBV5-1 and J usage is TRBJ2-3; D not resolved. From germline, CDR1 is SGHRS and CDR2 YFSETQ. V lost 3 bases and J lost 7, with 15 bases in between. The CDR3 is 14 residues long. The CDR3 DNA follows: TGCGCCAGCAGCTCGGCCAATCTAGGGAATACGCAGTATTTT. Amino acids: CASSSANLGNTQYF.

CDR3 protein: CASSSEPGTGNSYEQYF. CDR3 nucleotide sequence: TGTGCCAGCAGTTCCGAACCCGGGACAGGGAATTCCTACGAGCAGTACTTC. The V call is TRBV28, the J call TRBJ2-7, with 9 positions matching TRBD1. CDR3 length: 17 residues. With V trimmed by 4 bases and J by 1 base, 11 bases remained unmatched. Germline V gives CDR1 MDHEN, CDR2 SYDVKM.

There are many counts of this clonotype. V and J are TRBV10-1 and TRBJ2-1; 13 bases fit TRBD2. Germline V gene data show CDR1 as WNHNN and CDR2 as SYGVQD (reference sequence). The CDR3 is 16 residues long. With 6 bases clipped from V and 2 bases from J, the junction kept 4 bases outside the gene matches. CDR3 sequence reads: CASSGTSGDTYNEQFF. The CDR3 DNA is TGCGCCAGCAGCGGGACTAGCGGGGACACCTACAATGAGCAGTTCTTC.

In its sample, this clonotype was seen a few times. This rearrangement joins TRBV20-1 to TRBJ2-2; TRBD2 matches 7 bases. The germline V gene encodes CDR1 DFQATT and CDR2 SNEGSKA (reference sequence). V lost 3 bases and J lost 5; bases outside the gene matches: 3. This CDR3 region has 13 residues. The CDR3 DNA is TGCAGTGCTAGGGCGGGGGAGACCGGGGAGCTGTTTTTT. Translation: CSARAGETGELFF.

At least ten counts were recorded for this clonotype. V and J are TRBV20-1 and TRBJ2-2; 8 bases line up with TRBD2. V lost 4 bases, J lost 4 bases, and 11 bases stayed unmatched. Germline V CDR1 and CDR2: DFQATT, SNEGSKA (reference sequence). The CDR3 has 16 amino acids. DNA for the CDR3: TGCAGTGCTATACTGACGCGGGGGGCCCTCACCGGGGAGCTGTTTTTT. This encodes CSAILTRGALTGELFF.

The chain combines TRBV6-2 or TRBV6-3 with TRBJ1-1; TRBD1 matches 8 bases. Germline CDR1 reads MNHEY; CDR2 reads SVGEGT. J gave up 2 bases and V 5 bases, and 7 bases lay outside the gene matches. The CDR3 spans 15 residues. The CDR3 nucleotides are TGTGCCAGCAGTGACAGGGGCAATAGAAACACTGAAGCTTTCTTT. Its protein is CASSDRGNRNTEAFF.

The chain joins TRBV20-1 to TRBJ2-1, with D unresolved. Trimming cost V 3 bases and J 0 bases, with 9 bases left between them. Germline CDR1 is DFQATT and CDR2 is SNEGSKA (reference sequence). The CDR3 covers 14 residues. CDR3 loop: CSASERGSYNEQFF. The CDR3, as DNA: TGCAGTGCTAGTGAACGAGGCTCCTACAATGAGCAGTTCTTC.

The J gene is TRBJ2-1, the V gene TRBV6-5, with unresolved D. V shed 2 bases and J shed 9 bases, with 14 bases lying between them. The CDR3 consists of 14 residues. The germline gives CDR1 MNHEY, CDR2 SVGAGI. The CDR3 DNA reads as TGTGCCAGCAGTTACGGAGTCTCCGCGGCTGAGCAGTTCTTC. Residues: CASSYGVSAAEQFF.

V and J are TRBV28 and TRBJ2-3, with D unresolved. The CDR3 loop spans 16 amino acids. The V gene lost 1 base and the J gene lost 1 base, with 12 bases spanning the gap. CDR1 MDHEN and CDR2 SYDVKM come from the germline V gene. CDR3 in DNA: TGTGCCAGCAGTTTATTGTTTGGGTCCGGCACAGATACGCAGTATTTT. Translated, it gives CASSLLFGSGTDTQYF. The full variable domain, rest sourced from reference TRBV28 and TRBJ2-3, is DVKVTQSSRYLVKRTGEKVFLECVQDMDHENMFWYRQDPGLGLRLIYFSYDVKMKEKGDIPEGYSVSREKKERFSLILESASTNQTSMYLCASSLLFGSGTDTQYFGPGTRLTVL.

This clonotype was observed a handful of times. CDR3 amino acids: CATSDGQQGAGQPQHF. CDR3 bases: TGTGCCACCAGTGATGGACAACAGGGGGCTGGTCAGCCCCAGCATTTT. The chain links TRBV24-1 to TRBJ1-5, with 9 nucleotides matching TRBD1. V lost 3 bases, J lost 6 bases, and 8 bases stayed unmatched. The CDR3 spans 16 residues. The germline V gene encodes CDR1 KGHDR and CDR2 SFDVKD.

A few counts support this clonotype. The chain has TRBV10-1 and TRBJ2-3, with no clear D. Per the germline V gene, CDR1 is WNHNN and CDR2 is SYGVQD (reference sequence). V dropped 3 bases and J dropped 3 bases, with 4 bases sitting between them. The CDR3 totals 12 residues. This CDR3 reads CASSDGTDTQYF. DNA for the CDR3: TGCGCCAGCAGTGATGGGACAGATACGCAGTATTTT.

V is TRBV21-1 and J is TRBJ2-1; the table calls TRBD2, which could not be checked here. TRBV21-1 is a listed pseudogene. The CDR3 has 16 amino acids. The CDR3 region is CASSKGSGGDYNEQFF. The CDR3 bases are TGTGCCAGCAGCAAAGGTAGCGGGGGAGATTACAATGAGCAGTTCTTC.

The sample holds many counts of this clonotype. The chain couples TRBV20-1 to TRBJ2-1, with TRBD2 matching over 10 bases. The CDR3 length is 14 residues. Germline V gives CDR1 DFQATT, CDR2 SNEGSKA (reference sequence). The trim removed 5 bases at V and 5 bases at J, leaving 6 bases unmatched. The CDR3 spells CSASSGRAHNEQFF. The CDR3 DNA sequence: TGCAGTGCTTCGAGCGGGAGGGCCCACAATGAGCAGTTCTTC.

This clonotype was counted at least ten times. The J gene is TRBJ2-7, the V gene TRBV7-8; TRBD1 matches 10 bases. Unmatched junction bases numbered 1, after V lost 5 bases and J lost 3 bases. The germline V gene has CDR1 SGHVS and CDR2 FQNEAQ. CDR3 size: 13 residues. CDR3 coding DNA: TGTGCCAGCAGCCGGGACAGGGGCTACGAGCAGTACTTC. Translating it yields CASSRDRGYEQYF.